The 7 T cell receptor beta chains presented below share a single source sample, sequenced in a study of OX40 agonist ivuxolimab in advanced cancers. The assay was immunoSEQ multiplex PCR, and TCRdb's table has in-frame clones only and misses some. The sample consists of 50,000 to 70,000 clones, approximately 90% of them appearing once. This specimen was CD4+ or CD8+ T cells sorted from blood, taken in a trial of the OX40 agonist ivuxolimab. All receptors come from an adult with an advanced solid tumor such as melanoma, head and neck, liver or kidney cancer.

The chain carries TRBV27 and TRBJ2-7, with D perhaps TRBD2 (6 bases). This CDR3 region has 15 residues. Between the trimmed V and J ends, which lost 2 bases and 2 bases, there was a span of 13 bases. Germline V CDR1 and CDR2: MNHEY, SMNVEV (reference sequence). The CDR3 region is CASSLGRTLAYEQYF. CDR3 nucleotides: TGTGCCAGCAGTTTAGGGAGGACACTCGCCTACGAGCAGTACTTC.

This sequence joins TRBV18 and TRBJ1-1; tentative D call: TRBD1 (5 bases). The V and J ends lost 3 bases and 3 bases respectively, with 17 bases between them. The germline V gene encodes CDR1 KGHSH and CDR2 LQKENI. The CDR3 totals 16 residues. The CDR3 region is CASSPRANGGDTEAFF. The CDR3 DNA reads TGTGCCAGCTCACCTCGCGCCAATGGGGGGGACACTGAAGCTTTCTTT.

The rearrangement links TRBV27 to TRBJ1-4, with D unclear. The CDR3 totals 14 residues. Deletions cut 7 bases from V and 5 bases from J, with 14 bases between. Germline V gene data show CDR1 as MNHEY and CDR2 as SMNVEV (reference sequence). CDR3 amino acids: CASTKHGLNEKLFF. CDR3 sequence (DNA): TGTGCCAGCACCAAACACGGATTAAATGAAAAACTGTTTTTT.

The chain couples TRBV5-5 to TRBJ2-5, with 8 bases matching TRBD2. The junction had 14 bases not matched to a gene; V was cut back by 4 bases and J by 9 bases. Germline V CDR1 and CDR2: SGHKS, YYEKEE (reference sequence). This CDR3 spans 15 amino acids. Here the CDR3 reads CASSPPARAGESQYF. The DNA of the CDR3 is TGTGCCAGCAGCCCTCCTGCGCGAGCGGGAGAATCCCAGTACTTC.

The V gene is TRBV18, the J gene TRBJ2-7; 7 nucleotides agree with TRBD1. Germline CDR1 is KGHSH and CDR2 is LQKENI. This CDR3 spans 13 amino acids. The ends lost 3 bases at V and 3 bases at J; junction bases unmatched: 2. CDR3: CASSPGQYYEQYF. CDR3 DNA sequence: TGTGCCAGCTCACCGGGACAGTACTACGAGCAGTACTTC.

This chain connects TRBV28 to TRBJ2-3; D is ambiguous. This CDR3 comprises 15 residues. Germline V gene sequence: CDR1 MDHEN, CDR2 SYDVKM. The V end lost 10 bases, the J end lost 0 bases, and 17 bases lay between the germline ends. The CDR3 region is CATLPGQGSTDTQYF. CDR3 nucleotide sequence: TGTGCCACCCTACCCGGTCAAGGGAGCACAGATACGCAGTATTTT. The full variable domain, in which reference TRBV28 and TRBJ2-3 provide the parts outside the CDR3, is DVKVTQSSRYLVKRTGEKVFLECVQDMDHENMFWYRQDPGLGLRLIYFSYDVKMKEKGDIPEGYSVSREKKERFSLILESASTNQTSMYLCATLPGQGSTDTQYFGPGTRLTVL.

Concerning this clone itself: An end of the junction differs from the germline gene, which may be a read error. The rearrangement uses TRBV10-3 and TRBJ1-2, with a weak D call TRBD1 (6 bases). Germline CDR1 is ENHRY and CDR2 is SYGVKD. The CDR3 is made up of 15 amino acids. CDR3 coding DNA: TGTGCCATCAGTCAAAACAGGGAATTCTTCTATGGCCACACCTTC. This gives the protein CAISQNREFFYGHTF.